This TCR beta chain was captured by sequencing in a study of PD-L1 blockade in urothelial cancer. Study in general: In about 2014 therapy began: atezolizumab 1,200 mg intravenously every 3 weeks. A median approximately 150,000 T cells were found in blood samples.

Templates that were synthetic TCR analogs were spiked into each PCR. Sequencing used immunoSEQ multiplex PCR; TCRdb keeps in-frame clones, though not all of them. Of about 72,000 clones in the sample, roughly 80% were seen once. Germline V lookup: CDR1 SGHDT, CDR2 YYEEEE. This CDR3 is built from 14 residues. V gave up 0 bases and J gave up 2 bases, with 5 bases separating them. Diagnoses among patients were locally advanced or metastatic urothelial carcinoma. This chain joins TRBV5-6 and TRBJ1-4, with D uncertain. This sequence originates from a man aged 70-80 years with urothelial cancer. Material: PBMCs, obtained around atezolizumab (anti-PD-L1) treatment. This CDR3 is CASSLGHTNEKLFF. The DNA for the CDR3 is TGTGCCAGCAGCTTGGGACATACTAATGAAAAACTGTTTTTT.